The clone carrying this T cell receptor (beta chain) was counted ten times or more. Every diagnosis used clinical symptoms, serum thyroxine and TRAb, thyroid ultrasound and orbital computed tomography. This sample was included in a study of T cells in Graves' hyperthyroidism and ophthalmopathy. RNA transcripts provided the source from which TCR beta CDR3 regions were amplified. Carried out on the TCR CDR3, a first-round RT-PCR used the HTBI primer set. TCRdb redid the calling of the multiplex PCR reads with MiXCR, one entry per CDR3 protein. The table lists hundreds of thousands of distinct CDR3 sequences, more than 15% of them singletons, with roughly 3.5% in the top ten. This CDR3 is built from 15 residues. Germline V lookup: CDR1 MNHEY, CDR2 SMNVEV (reference sequence). V lost 5 bases, J lost 7 bases, and 18 bases lay in between.

Sample: blood. This chain joins TRBV27 and TRBJ2-1; the D call may be TRBD1 or TRBD2 (6 bases each). The receptor was isolated from a woman in her 40s with Graves' ophthalmopathy. CDR3 nucleotides: TGTGCCAGCAGTCGAGGGGGTGGGGGGTTAAATGAGCAGTTCTTC. Its translation: CASSRGGGGLNEQFF.